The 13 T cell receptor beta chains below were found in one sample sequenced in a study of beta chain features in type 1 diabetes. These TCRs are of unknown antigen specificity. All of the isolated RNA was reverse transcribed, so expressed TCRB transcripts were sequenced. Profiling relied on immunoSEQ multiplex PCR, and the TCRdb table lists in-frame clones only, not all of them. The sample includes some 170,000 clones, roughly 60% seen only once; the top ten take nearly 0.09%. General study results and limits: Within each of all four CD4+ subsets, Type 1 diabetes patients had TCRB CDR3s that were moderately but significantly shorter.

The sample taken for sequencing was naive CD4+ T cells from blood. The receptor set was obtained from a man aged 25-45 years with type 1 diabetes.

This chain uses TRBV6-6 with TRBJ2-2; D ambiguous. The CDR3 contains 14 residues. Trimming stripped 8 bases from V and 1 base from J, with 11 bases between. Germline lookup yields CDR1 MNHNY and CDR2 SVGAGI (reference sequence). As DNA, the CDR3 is TGTGCCAGCGTTGGGCCTATGAACACCGGGGAGCTGTTTTTT. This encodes CASVGPMNTGELFF.

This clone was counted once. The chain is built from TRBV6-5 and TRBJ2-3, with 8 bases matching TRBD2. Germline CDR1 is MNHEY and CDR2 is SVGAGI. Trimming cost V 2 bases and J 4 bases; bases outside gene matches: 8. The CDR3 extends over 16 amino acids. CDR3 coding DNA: TGTGCCAGCAGTTACACAAGATCGGGGGGGGCAGATACGCAGTATTTT. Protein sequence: CASSYTRSGGADTQYF.

As DNA, the CDR3 is TGTGCCAGCAGCCAAAACTCTCAGGGGAATGCGAACGAGCAGTACTTC. Its protein is CASSQNSQGNANEQYF. The rearrangement links TRBV7-2 to TRBJ2-7; perhaps TRBD1 as D (6 bases). V was shortened by 5 bases and J by 5 bases, with 22 bases between the two germline ends. Germline CDR1 and CDR2: SGHTA and FQGNSA. The CDR3 length is 16 residues.

Written as DNA, the CDR3 is TGCAGTCCAATAGCCCACGGACCCTACAATGAGCAGTTCTTC. It yields the protein CSPIAHGPYNEQFF. V usage is TRBV29-1 and J usage is TRBJ2-1; D not resolved. CDR3 length: 14 amino acids. Looked up from germline, CDR1 is SQVTM and CDR2 is ANQGSEA.

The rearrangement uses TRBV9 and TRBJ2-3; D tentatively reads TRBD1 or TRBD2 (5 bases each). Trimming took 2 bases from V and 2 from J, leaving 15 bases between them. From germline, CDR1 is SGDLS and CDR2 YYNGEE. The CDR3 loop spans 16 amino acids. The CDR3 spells CASSVFGDGTTDTQYF. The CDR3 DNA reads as TGTGCCAGCAGCGTGTTCGGGGACGGAACCACAGATACGCAGTATTTT. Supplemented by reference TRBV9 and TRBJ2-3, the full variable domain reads DSGVTQTPKHLITATGQRVTLRCSPRSGDLSVYWYQQSLDQGLQFLIQYYNGEERAKGNILERFSAQQFPDLHSELNLSSLELGDSALYFCASSVFGDGTTDTQYFGPGTRLTVL.

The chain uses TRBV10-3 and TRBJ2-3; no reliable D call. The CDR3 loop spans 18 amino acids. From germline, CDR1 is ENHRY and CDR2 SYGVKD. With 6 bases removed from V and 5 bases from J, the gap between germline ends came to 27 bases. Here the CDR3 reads CAISPTLGPALTQDTQYF. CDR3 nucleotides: TGTGCCATCAGCCCTACCCTCGGCCCGGCTCTAACACAAGATACGCAGTATTTT.

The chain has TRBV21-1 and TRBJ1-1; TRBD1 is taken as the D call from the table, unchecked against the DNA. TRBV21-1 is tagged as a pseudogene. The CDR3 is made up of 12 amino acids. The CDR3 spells CGKKDMNTEAFF. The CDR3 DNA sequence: TGTGGAAAGAAGGACATGAACACTGAAGCTTTCTTT.

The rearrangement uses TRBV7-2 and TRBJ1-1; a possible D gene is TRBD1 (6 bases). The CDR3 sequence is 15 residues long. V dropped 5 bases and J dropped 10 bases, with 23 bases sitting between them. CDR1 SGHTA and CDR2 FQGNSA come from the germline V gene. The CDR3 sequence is CASSPGGASPVIAFF. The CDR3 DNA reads TGTGCCAGCAGCCCCGGGGGGGCATCACCCGTTATAGCTTTCTTT.

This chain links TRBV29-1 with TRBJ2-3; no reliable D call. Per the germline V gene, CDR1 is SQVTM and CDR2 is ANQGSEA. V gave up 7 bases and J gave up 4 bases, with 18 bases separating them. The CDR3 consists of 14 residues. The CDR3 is CSAGLAVLADTQYF. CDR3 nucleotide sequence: TGCAGCGCCGGCCTGGCGGTTCTCGCAGATACGCAGTATTTT.

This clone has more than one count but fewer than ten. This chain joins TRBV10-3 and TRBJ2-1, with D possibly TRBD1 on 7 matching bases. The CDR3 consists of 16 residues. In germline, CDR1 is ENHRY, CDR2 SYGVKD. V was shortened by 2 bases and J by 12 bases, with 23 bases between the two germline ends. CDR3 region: CAISERGPHRGTGQFF. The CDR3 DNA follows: TGTGCCATCAGTGAGAGGGGGCCGCACCGCGGGACTGGGCAGTTCTTC.

The CDR3 DNA is TGTGCCAGCAGTTCGGTTCTGACCCCGGGGCATGGCTACACCTTC. Translating it yields CASSSVLTPGHGYTF. The V gene is TRBV27, the J gene TRBJ1-2; possibly TRBD1 for D (5 bases). The CDR3 is 15 amino acids. Germline-derived CDR1 and CDR2 are MNHEY and SMNVEV (reference sequence). With 4 bases removed from V and 6 bases from J, the gap between germline ends came to 18 bases.

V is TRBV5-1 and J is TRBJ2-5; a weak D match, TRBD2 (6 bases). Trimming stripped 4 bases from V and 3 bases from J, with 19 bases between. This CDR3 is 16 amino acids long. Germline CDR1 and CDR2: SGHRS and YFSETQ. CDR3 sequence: CASSPGRTPGEETQYF. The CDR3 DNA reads TGCGCCAGCAGCCCAGGACGTACCCCGGGGGAAGAGACCCAGTACTTC.

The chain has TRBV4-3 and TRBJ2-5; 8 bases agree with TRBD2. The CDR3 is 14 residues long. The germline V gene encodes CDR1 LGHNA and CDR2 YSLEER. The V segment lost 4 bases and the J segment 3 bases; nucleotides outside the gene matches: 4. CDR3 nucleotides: TGCGCCAGCAGCCTCGAGACTAGCGAAGAGACCCAGTACTTC. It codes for CASSLETSEETQYF.